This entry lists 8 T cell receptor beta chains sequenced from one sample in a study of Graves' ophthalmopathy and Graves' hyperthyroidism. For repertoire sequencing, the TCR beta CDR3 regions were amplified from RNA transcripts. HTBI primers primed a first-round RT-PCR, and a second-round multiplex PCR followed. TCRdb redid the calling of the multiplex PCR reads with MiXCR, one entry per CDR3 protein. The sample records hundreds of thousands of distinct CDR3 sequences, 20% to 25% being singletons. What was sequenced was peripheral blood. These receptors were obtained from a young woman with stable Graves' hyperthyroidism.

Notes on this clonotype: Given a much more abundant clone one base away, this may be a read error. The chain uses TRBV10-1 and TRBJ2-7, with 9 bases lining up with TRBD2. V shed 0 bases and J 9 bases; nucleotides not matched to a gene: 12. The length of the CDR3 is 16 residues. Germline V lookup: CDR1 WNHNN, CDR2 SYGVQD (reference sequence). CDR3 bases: TGCGCCAGCAGTGAGTCATTGCTAGCGGGGTACGGCGGGCAGTACTTC. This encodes CASSESLLAGYGGQYF.

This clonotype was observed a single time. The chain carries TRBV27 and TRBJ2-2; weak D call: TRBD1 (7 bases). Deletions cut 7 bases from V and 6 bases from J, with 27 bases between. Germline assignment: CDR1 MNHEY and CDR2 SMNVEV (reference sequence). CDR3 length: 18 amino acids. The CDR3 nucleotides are TGTGCCAGCAACCCGCAATCGAACAGGGGAGGAATCGCCGGGGAGCTGTTTTTT. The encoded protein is CASNPQSNRGGIAGELFF.

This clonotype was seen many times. In DNA, the CDR3 is TGTGCCAGTAGTATCCGGGGGGACTCCTACGAGCAGTACTTC. Translation gives CASSIRGDSYEQYF. The rearrangement joins TRBV19 to TRBJ2-7; 7 bases align to TRBD2. CDR1 is LNHDA, CDR2 SQIVND, per germline (reference sequence). V was pared by 3 bases and J by 0 bases, with 2 bases of the junction left unmatched. CDR3 size: 14 residues.

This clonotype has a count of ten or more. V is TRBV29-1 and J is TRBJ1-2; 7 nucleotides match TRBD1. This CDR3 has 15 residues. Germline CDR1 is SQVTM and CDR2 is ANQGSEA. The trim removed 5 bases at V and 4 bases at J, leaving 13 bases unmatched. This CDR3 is CSVPLMVTGPYGYTF. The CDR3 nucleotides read TGCAGCGTTCCCCTAATGGTGACAGGGCCCTATGGCTACACCTTC. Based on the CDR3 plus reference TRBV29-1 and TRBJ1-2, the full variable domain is SAVISQKPSRDICQRGTSLTIQCQVDSQVTMMFWYRQQPGQSLTLIATANQGSEATYESGFVIDKFPISRPNLTFSTLTVSNMSPEDSSIYLCSVPLMVTGPYGYTFGSGTRLTVV.

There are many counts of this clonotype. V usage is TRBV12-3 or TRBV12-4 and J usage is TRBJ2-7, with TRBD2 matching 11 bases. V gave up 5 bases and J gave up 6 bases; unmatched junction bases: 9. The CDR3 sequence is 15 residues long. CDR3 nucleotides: TGTGCCAGCAGTAGCCGACTAGCGGGAAGTCCCGAGCAGTACTTC. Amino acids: CASSSRLAGSPEQYF.

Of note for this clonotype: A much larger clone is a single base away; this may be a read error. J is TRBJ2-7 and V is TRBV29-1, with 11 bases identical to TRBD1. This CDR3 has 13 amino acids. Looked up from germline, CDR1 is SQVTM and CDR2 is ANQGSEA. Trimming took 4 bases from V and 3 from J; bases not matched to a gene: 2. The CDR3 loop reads CSVGGQGVYEQYF. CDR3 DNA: TGCAGCGTTGGGGGACAGGGGGTCTACGAGCAGTACTTC.

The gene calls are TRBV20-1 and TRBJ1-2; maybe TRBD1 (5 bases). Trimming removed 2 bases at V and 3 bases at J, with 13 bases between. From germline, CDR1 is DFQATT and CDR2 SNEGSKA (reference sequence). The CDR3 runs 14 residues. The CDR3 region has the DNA TGCAGTGCTAGACCCCTCGGCAGGGACTATGGCTACACCTTC. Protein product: CSARPLGRDYGYTF.

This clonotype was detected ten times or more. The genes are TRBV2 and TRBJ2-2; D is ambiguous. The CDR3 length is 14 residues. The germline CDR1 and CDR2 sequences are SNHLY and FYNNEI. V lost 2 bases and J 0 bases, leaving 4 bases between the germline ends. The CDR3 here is CASSETANTGELFF. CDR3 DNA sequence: TGTGCCAGCAGTGAAACAGCGAACACCGGGGAGCTGTTTTTT.